Below are 6 T cell receptor beta chains sequenced from a single sample in a study of blood T cells in healthy people across ages. It was with a sample-barcoded 5' primer and a J-beta primer mix that a second PCR of about 7 to 12 cycles was run. TCRdb reprocessed the 5' RACE reads via MiXCR and lists one record per CDR3 protein. Altogether 1.5 million to 2 million distinct CDR3 sequences are present, under 30% being singletons, with the ten largest covering less than 9.5%. Sequenced material: blood. These receptors were obtained from a woman in her twenties or thirties in good health.

The sample holds many counts of this clonotype. This chain connects TRBV12-3 or TRBV12-4 to TRBJ2-7; 10 bases map to TRBD2. The CDR3 loop spans 15 amino acids. The junction had 7 bases not matched to a gene; V was cut back by 5 bases and J by 3 bases. CDR3 DNA: TGTGCCAGCAGTCTCAGGACTAGCGGATACTACGAGCAGTACTTC. Translated, it gives CASSLRTSGYYEQYF.

A note on this clonotype: A much larger clone differs from this one at a single base, so this may be a read error. CDR3 in amino acids: CSVVPSEAHIQYF. CDR3 coding DNA: TGCAGCGTAGTCCCTAGCGAGGCGCACATTCAGTACTTC. The V gene is TRBV29-1, the J gene TRBJ2-4; weak D call: TRBD2 (6 bases). The V gene's germline CDR1 is SQVTM and CDR2 ANQGSEA. Trimming removed 6 bases at V and 8 bases at J, with 17 bases between. The CDR3 has 13 residues. Full variable domain (rest looked up from reference TRBV29-1 and TRBJ2-4): SAVISQKPSRDICQRGTSLTIQCQVDSQVTMMFWYRQQPGQSLTLIATANQGSEATYESGFVIDKFPISRPNLTFSTLTVSNMSPEDSSIYLCSVVPSEAHIQYFGAGTRLSVL.

In its sample, this clonotype was seen many times. V and J are TRBV12-3 or TRBV12-4 and TRBJ2-5, with 14 bases identical to TRBD2. This CDR3 is built from 15 residues. V gave up 5 bases and J gave up 5 bases; unmatched junction bases: 4. The CDR3 region has the DNA TGTGCCAGCAGTGATGGGACTAGCGGGAGTGAGACCCAGTACTTC. It yields the protein CASSDGTSGSETQYF.

The chain joins TRBV28 to TRBJ1-2, with D possibly TRBD1 on 5 matching bases. V lost 4 bases and J lost 3, with 15 bases in between. The CDR3 runs to 15 residues. Germline lookup yields CDR1 MDHEN and CDR2 SYDVKM. Here the CDR3 DNA reads TGTGCCAGCAGTTCAGACAGCCCGGGGGACTATGGCTACACCTTC. Its translation: CASSSDSPGDYGYTF.

J is TRBJ2-3 and V is TRBV7-9, with D unresolved. Germline V gene lookup returns CDR1 SEHNR and CDR2 FQNEAQ (reference sequence). The ends were cut back, 3 bases at V and 2 bases at J, with 15 bases in the middle. The length of the CDR3 is 16 residues. CDR3 sequence: CASSFSTGGVTDTQYF. The DNA of the CDR3 is TGTGCCAGCAGCTTTTCGACGGGTGGGGTCACAGATACGCAGTATTTT.

The chain is built from TRBV3-1 and TRBJ2-7; D might be TRBD2 (5 bases). This CDR3 contains 19 residues. The ends were cut back, 4 bases at V and 7 bases at J, with 32 bases in the middle. Germline values: CDR1 LGHDT, CDR2 YNNKEL (reference sequence). Written as DNA, the CDR3 is TGTGCCAGCAGCCCCCGTAGCTCGAGGACTGCTACCCGAGTTTGGGAGCAGTACTTC. This translates into CASSPRSSRTATRVWEQYF.